This T cell receptor (beta chain) was identified in a study of identical twins. Trimming pared 0 bases from V and 0 bases from J, leaving 7 bases between. The CDR3 spans 15 residues. The germline V gene has CDR1 SGDLS and CDR2 YYNGEE. A note on this clonotype: What it recognizes is unknown.

Points from the study as a whole: Beta out-of-frame sequences showed weaker excess sharing between twins. While abundant cord blood beta clonotypes carried fewer insertions, memory repertoires showed no such pattern.

After template switching added a universal primer site, the resulting cDNA carried unique molecular identifiers. TCRdb reanalysed the 5' RACE reads using MiXCR and keeps one entry per CDR3 protein. In the table there are approximately 890,000 distinct CDR3 sequences, around an eighth of which are singletons. These data also featured in a second study, about yellow fever vaccine responses in identical twins.

The chain couples TRBV9 to TRBJ1-3; D may be TRBD1 (6 bases). The TCR sequence derives from a woman aged 18 to 35 in good health. Sequencing was done on a sample of PBMCs. CDR3 residues: CASSVVGASGNTIYF. CDR3 DNA: TGTGCCAGCAGCGTAGTGGGGGCCTCTGGAAACACCATATATTTT. Supplemented by reference TRBV9 and TRBJ1-3, the full variable domain reads DSGVTQTPKHLITATGQRVTLRCSPRSGDLSVYWYQQSLDQGLQFLIQYYNGEERAKGNILERFSAQQFPDLHSELNLSSLELGDSALYFCASSVVGASGNTIYFGEGSWLTVV.